The entry below describes one T cell receptor beta chain. Its antigen is unknown. The CDR3 spans 17 residues. The V and J ends lost 4 bases and 0 bases, in that order; junction bases with no gene match: 8. CDR1 is SGHNT and CDR2 is YENEEA in the germline V gene. This sample is part of a study of OX40 agonist ivuxolimab in advanced cancers. Profiling relied on immunoSEQ multiplex PCR, and the TCRdb table lists in-frame clones only, not all of them. Of 65,000 or so clones in the sample, more than 75% are singletons; the top ten hold more than 2%. The study, taken as a whole, reports: Which antigen the expanded peripheral T cells recognized is unknown. Dosing at 0.1 to 3.0 mg/kg was accompanied by clonal expansion of CD4+ and CD8+ blood T cells by week 6.

The sample consisted of CD4+ or CD8+ T cells sorted from blood, taken in a trial of the OX40 agonist ivuxolimab. This TCR came from an adult with an advanced solid tumor such as melanoma, head and neck, liver or kidney cancer. The chain uses TRBV11-3 and TRBJ1-1, with 10 positions matching TRBD1. The CDR3 loop reads CASSSLSGTGVNTEAFF. The CDR3 DNA follows: TGTGCCAGCAGCTCCTTATCCGGGACAGGGGTGAACACTGAAGCTTTCTTT. Full variable domain (outside the CDR3, taken from reference TRBV11-3 and TRBJ1-1): EAGVVQSPRYKIIEKKQPVAFWCNPISGHNTLYWYLQNLGQGPELLIRYENEEAVDDSQLPKDRFSAERLKGVDSTLKIQPAELGDSAVYLCASSSLSGTGVNTEAFFGQGTRLTVV.